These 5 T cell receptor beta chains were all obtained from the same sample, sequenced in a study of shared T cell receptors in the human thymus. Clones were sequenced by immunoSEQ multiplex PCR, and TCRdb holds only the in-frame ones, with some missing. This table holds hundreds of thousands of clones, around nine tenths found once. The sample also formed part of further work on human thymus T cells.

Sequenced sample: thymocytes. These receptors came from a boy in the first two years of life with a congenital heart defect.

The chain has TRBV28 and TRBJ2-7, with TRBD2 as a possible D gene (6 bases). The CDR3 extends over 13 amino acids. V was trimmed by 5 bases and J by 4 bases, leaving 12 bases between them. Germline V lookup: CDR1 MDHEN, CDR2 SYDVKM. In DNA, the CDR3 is TGTGCCAGCAGTCCCCCAGGGAGGTACGAGCAGTACTTC. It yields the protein CASSPPGRYEQYF.

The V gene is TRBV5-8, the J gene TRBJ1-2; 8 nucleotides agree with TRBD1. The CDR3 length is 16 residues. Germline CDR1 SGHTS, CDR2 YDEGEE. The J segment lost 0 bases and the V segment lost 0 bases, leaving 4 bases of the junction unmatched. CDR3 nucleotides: TGTGCCAGCAGCTTGGTCGGACAGGGTACTAACTATGGCTACACCTTC. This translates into CASSLVGQGTNYGYTF.

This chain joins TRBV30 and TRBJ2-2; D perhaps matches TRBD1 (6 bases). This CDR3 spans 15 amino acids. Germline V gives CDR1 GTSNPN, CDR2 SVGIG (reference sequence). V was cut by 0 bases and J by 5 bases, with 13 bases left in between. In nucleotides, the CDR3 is TGTGCCTGGAGTGTACTACAGGGTGGGACCGGGGAGCTGTTTTTT. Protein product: CAWSVLQGGTGELFF.

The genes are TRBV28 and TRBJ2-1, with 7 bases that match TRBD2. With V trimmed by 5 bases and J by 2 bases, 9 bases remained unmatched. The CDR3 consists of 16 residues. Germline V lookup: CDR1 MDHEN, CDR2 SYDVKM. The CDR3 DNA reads TGTGCCAGCAGTCCCATCCCAGCGGGACCCTACAATGAGCAGTTCTTC. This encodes CASSPIPAGPYNEQFF.

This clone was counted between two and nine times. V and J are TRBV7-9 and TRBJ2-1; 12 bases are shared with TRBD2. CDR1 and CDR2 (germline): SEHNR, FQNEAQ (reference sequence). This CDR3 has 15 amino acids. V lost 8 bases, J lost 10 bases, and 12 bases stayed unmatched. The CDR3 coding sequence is TGTGCCAGCTGCTGTCTAGCGGGAGGGGGGGGCGAGCAGTTCTTC. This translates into CASCCLAGGGGEQFF.